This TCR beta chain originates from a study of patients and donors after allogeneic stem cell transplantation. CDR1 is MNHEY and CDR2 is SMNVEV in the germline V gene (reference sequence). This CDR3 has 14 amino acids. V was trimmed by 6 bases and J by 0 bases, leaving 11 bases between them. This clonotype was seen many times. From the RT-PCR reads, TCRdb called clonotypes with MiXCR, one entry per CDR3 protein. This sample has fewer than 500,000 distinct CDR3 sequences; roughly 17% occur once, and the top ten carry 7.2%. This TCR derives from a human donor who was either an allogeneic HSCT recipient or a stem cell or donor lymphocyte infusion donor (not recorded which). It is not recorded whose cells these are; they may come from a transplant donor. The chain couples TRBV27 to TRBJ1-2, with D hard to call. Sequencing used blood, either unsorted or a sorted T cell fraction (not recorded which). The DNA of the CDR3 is TGTGCCAGCAGCCCTAGCAGCTCTAACTATGGCTACACCTTC. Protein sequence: CASSPSSSNYGYTF.